The sequence of this TCR beta chain was determined in a study of shared clonotypes between healthy human individuals. The assay was carried out at the deep level. As originally analysed: Sequence data from immunoSEQ were junction-only and lacked quality scores; consequently, filtering differed. TCRdb's copy holds only in-frame clones and misses some; the assay was immunoSEQ multiplex PCR. The DNA gave D and trimming, while V, J and clone size come from that table. Here the sample spans 97,000 or so clones, 40% to 55% being singletons. CDR1 and CDR2 from the germline V gene are SEHNR and FQNEAQ (reference sequence). Trimming removed 5 bases at V and 4 bases at J, with 12 bases between. The CDR3 contains 13 residues.

Sequencing was performed on PBMCs. This TCR derives from a woman in her forties in good health. Some clones in this sample may be carry-over from other donors' samples. The chain couples TRBV7-9 to TRBJ2-7; maybe TRBD2 (6 bases). For the CDR3, the DNA is TGTGCCAGCAGCCTCGGGAGAGATTACGAGCAGTACTTC. It specifies CASSLGRDYEQYF.